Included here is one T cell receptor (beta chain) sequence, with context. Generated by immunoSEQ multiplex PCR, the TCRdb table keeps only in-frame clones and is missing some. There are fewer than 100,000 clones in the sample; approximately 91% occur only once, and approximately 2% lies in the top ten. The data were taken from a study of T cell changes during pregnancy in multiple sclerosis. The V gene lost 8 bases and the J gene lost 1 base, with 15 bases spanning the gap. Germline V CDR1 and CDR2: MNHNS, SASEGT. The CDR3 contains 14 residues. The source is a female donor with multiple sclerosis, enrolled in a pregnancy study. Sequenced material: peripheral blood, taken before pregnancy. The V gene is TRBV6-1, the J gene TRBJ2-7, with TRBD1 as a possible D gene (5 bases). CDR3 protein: CASSAQGGSYEQYF. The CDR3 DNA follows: TGTGCCAGCTCCGCCCAGGGCGGATCCTACGAGCAGTACTTC.